These T cell receptor beta chains were read from a single sample in a study of blood T cell repertoires in COVID-19. Clones were sequenced by immunoSEQ multiplex PCR, and TCRdb holds only the in-frame ones, with some missing. The table records roughly 260,000 clones, roughly nine tenths of them present only once. The sequenced material came from PBMCs or T cells enriched from blood (not recorded which). The origin of the receptors is a human donor in a cohort exposed to, infected with or recovered from COVID-19 (not recorded which). The donor label of this sample is uncertain. The CDR3 runs from the conserved cysteine through the conserved F or W. The order of the fields is J gene, clone size, D gene, V gene, CDR3 DNA, CDR3 protein. A D gene is named only where the DNA matches it firmly. Not all rows give a size; the values are once, few, many and, for expanded clones, a class.

J: TRBJ1-1; size: NA; D: NA; V: TRBV18; DNA: TGTGCCAGCTCACCAAGGGGTGGGGACACTGAAGCTTTCTTT; CDR3: CASSPRGGDTEAFF
J: TRBJ2-3; size: NA; D: TRBD2; V: TRBV30; DNA: TGTGCCTCGCCTTTAGCGGGGGGGGCAGATACGCAGTATTTT; CDR3: CASPLAGGADTQYF
J: TRBJ1-2; size: NA; D: NA; V: TRBV21-1; DNA: TGTGCCAGCAGCAAAGGCTGGACAGGGGGGCCCTATGGCTACACCTTC; CDR3: CASSKGWTGGPYGYTF
J: TRBJ1-2; size: once; D: NA; V: TRBV7-2; DNA: TGTGCCAGCAGCCTAAGACAGCAGCTCTCCTATGGCTACACCTTC; CDR3: CASSLRQQLSYGYTF
J: TRBJ1-1; size: NA; D: NA; V: TRBV7-3; DNA: TGTGCCAGCAGCTTAGCCAGGAACACTGAAGCTTTCTTT; CDR3: CASSLARNTEAFF
J: TRBJ2-7; size: NA; D: NA; V: TRBV5-6; DNA: TGTGCCAGCAGCTTGTTAGGCCTCAGTCAGGGCCGTCAGCTGTACTTC; CDR3: CASSLLGLSQGRQLYF
J: TRBJ1-1; size: NA; D: NA; V: TRBV3-1/TRBV3-2; DNA: TGTGCCAGCAGCCCCGGACAGTATGAAGCTTTCTTT; CDR3: CASSPGQYEAFF
J: TRBJ2-7; size: NA; D: NA; V: TRBV7-9; DNA: TGTGCCAGCAGCTTAGGCGCCGGGTTAAGGTCCTACGAGCAGTACTTC; CDR3: CASSLGAGLRSYEQYF
J: TRBJ2-7; size: NA; D: NA; V: TRBV6-6; DNA: TGTGCCAGCAGCCGATATTGGACATACCCACGCGAGGAGCAGTACTTC; CDR3: CASSRYWTYPREEQYF
J: TRBJ2-7; size: NA; D: NA; V: TRBV19; DNA: TGTGCCAGTAGTATAGGTTACAGAAAACATGACCAGGTCGAGCAGTACTTC; CDR3: CASSIGYRKHDQVEQYF
J: TRBJ2-1; size: NA; D: NA; V: TRBV24-1; DNA: TGTGCCACCAGTGATCCGAGGTCTAGCAATGAGCAGTTCTTC; CDR3: CATSDPRSSNEQFF
J: TRBJ2-7; size: once; D: TRBD2; V: TRBV18; DNA: TGTGCCAGCTCTCCCCCGGGGAGGGACGAGCAGTACTTC; CDR3: CASSPPGRDEQYF
J: TRBJ2-7; size: once; D: NA; V: TRBV9; DNA: TGTGCCAGCAGCGTAGACATTTTCTACGAGCAGTACTTC; CDR3: CASSVDIFYEQYF
J: TRBJ2-2; size: NA; D: NA; V: TRBV25-1; DNA: TGTGCCAGCAGTGAATGGGCCAGAAACGGGGAGCTGTTTTTT; CDR3: CASSEWARNGELFF
J: TRBJ1-1; size: NA; D: NA; V: TRBV19; DNA: TGTGCCAGTAGTACTCTCAGGGCGGCGAACACTGAAGCTTTCTTT; CDR3: CASSTLRAANTEAFF
J: TRBJ1-2; size: NA; D: NA; V: TRBV5-3; DNA: TGTGCCAGAAGCCAACCAGGGGCGCAACCTAACTATGGCTACACCTTC; CDR3: CARSQPGAQPNYGYTF
J: TRBJ1-5; size: NA; D: TRBD1; V: TRBV6-2/TRBV6-3; DNA: TGTGCCAGCAGCCCTCGACAGGGGAGTAGCAATCAGCCCCAGCATTTT; CDR3: CASSPRQGSSNQPQHF
J: TRBJ2-7; size: NA; D: TRBD2; V: TRBV27; DNA: TGTGCCAGCAGTCCCTCAAGGGCGGGGGACTACGAGCAGTACTTC; CDR3: CASSPSRAGDYEQYF